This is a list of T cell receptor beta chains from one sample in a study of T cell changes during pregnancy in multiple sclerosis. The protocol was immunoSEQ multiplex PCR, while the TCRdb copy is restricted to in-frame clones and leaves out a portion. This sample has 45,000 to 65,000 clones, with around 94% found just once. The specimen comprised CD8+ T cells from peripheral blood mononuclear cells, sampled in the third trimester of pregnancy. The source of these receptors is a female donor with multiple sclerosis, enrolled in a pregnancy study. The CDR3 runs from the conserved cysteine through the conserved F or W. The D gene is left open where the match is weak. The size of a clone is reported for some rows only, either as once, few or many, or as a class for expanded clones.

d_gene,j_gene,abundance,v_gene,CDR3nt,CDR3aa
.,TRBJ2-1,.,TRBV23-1,TGCGCCAGCAGTCAATCGAGAGGACTCATCTCCTACAATGAGCAGTTCTTC,CASSQSRGLISYNEQFF
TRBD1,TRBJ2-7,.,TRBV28,TGTGCCAGCAGTTTAGGGGACAGGGAGAACTCCTACGAGCAGTACTTC,CASSLGDRENSYEQYF
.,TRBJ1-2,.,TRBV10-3,TGTGCCATCAGTGAGCCCTCCTCGACGGGAAACTATGGCTACACCTTC,CAISEPSSTGNYGYTF
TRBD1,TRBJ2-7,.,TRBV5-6,TGTGCCAGCAGAGTTGGACAGGGAGCCTACGAGCAGTACTTC,CASRVGQGAYEQYF
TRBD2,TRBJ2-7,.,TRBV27,TGTGCCAGCAGTTTTTTAGCGGGAGGGCCCAACGAGCAGTACTTC,CASSFLAGGPNEQYF
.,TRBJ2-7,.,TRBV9,TGTGCCAGCAGCGTAGGGACAACTTACGAGCAGTACTTC,CASSVGTTYEQYF
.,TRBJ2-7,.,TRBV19,TGTGCCAGTAGTATTCCGGGCTACGAGCAGTACTTC,CASSIPGYEQYF
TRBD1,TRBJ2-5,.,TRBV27,TGTGCCAGCAGTCTATCAACAGGGGCTTTACTTCAAGAGACCCAGTACTTC,CASSLSTGALLQETQYF
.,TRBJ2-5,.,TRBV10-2,TGCGCCAGCAGTGAGTGGTGGGAGAGCAAAAGGAAGACCCAGTACTTC,CASSEWWESKRKTQYF
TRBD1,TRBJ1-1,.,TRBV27,TGTGCCAGCAGTTTAATTTGGACAGGGGCAAACACTGAAGCTTTCTTT,CASSLIWTGANTEAFF
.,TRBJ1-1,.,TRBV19,TGTGCCAGCCTTAGGGGCACTGAAGCTTTCTTT,CASLRGTEAFF
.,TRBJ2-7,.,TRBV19,TGTGCCAGTAGTATAGATCTCGGCTACGAGCAGTACTTC,CASSIDLGYEQYF
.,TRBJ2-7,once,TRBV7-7,TGTGCTAGCAGTCAAACCAGGGGTTTCGAGCAGTACTTC,CASSQTRGFEQYF
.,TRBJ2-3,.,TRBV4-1,TGCGCCAGCAGCCAAGAGGGTGCCGAGGTTGATACGCAGTATTTT,CASSQEGAEVDTQYF
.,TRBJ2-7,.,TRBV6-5,TGTGCCAGCAGTTATGCCGCAAGCCCGTACGAGCAGTACTTC,CASSYAASPYEQYF
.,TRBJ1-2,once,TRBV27,TGTGCCAGCAGTGGGAGGGGAGTGGGAATCTATGGCTACACCTTC,CASSGRGVGIYGYTF
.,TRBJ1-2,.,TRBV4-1,TGCGCCAGCAGCCAAGACGTCAGGCTCTATGGCTACACCTTC,CASSQDVRLYGYTF
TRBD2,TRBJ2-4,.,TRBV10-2,TGCGCCAGCACAGGACTAGCGGGAAACATTCAGTACTTC,CASTGLAGNIQYF
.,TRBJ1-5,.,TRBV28,TGTGCCAGCAGTTTCGGGGTCTTGAATCAGCCCCAGCATTTT,CASSFGVLNQPQHF
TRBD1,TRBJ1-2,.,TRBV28,TGTGCCAGCAGTCTCACAGGGGAGCCTCGTGGCTACACCTTC,CASSLTGEPRGYTF
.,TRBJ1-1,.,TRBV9,TGTGCCAGCAGCTCGACCGGAGAGAACACTGAAGCTTTCTTT,CASSSTGENTEAFF
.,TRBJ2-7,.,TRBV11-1,TGTGCCAGCAGCTTAGGTGGAGCGCTCTACGAGCAGTACTTC,CASSLGGALYEQYF
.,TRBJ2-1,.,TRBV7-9,TGTGCCAGCAGCCTCGTCGCGGATGAGCAGTTCTTC,CASSLVADEQFF
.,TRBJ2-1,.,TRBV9,TGTGCCAGCAGCGTAGGACGGACGGGGAGCTCCTACAATGAGCAGTTCTTC,CASSVGRTGSSYNEQFF
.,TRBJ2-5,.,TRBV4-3,TGCGCCAGCAGCCAAGGTCCAGGGGAATCGTGGGAGACCCAGTACTTC,CASSQGPGESWETQYF
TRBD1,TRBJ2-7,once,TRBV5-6,TGTGCCAGCAGCTTGGCCGGGACAGGGGTCCACGAGCAGTACTTC,CASSLAGTGVHEQYF
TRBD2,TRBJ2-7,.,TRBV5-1,TGCGCCAGCAGGCGAGTAGCGGGAGATTACGAGCAGTACTTC,CASRRVAGDYEQYF
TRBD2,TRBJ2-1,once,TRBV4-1,TGCGCCAGCAGCCCCCTAGCGGCCTACAATGAGCAGTTCTTC,CASSPLAAYNEQFF
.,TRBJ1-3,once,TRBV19,TGTGCCAGTAGTATCAGGGATTCTGGAAACACCATATATTTT,CASSIRDSGNTIYF